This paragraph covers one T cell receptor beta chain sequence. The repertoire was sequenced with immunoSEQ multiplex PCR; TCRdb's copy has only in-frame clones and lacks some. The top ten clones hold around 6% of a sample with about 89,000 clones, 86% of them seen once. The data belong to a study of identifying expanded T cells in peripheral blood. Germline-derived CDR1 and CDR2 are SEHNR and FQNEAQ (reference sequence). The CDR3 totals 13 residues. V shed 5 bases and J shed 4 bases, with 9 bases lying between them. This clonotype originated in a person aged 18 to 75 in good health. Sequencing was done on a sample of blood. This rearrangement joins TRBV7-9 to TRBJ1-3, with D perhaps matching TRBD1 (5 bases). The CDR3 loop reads CASSRNRGNTIYF. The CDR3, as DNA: TGTGCCAGCAGCAGGAACAGGGGAAACACCATATATTTT.